The clone carrying this TCR beta chain was seen ten or more times. No antigen is known for it. Germline V lookup: CDR1 MNHEY, CDR2 SMNVEV (reference sequence). This CDR3 has 17 amino acids. V trimming: 6 bases; J trimming: 6 bases; junction bases outside the gene matches: 9. Unique molecular identifiers were in the cDNA, with template-switch universal primer binding. Using its own MiXCR run on the 5' RACE reads, TCRdb lists one record per CDR3 protein. The sample holds about 1.7 million distinct CDR3 sequences, around 29% seen once. Healthy Caucasians alone served as donors. This entry is derived from a study of identical twins. Study-wide results and caveats: Monozygotic twin pairs showed more out-of-frame TCR alpha sharing than models estimated.

This clonotype was sampled from a newborn girl in good health. Sequenced input: cord blood. The rearrangement links TRBV27 to TRBJ2-1, with 15 bases identical to TRBD2. The CDR3 loop is CASSNRTSGRAVNEQFF. The CDR3 DNA is TGTGCCAGCAGCAACCGGACTAGCGGGAGGGCCGTCAATGAGCAGTTCTTC.